The rows below give T cell receptor beta chains drawn from one sample of a study of blood T cell repertoires in COVID-19. Sequencing used immunoSEQ multiplex PCR; TCRdb keeps in-frame clones, though not all of them. The sample includes about 210,000 clones, 60% to 85% of them seen just once. Input material: peripheral blood. These receptors all stem from a woman in her 70s with acute or convalescent COVID-19. The CDR3 runs from the conserved cysteine through the conserved F or W. A D gene is named only where the DNA matches it firmly. Where a row states a size, it is once, few, many or the class of an expanded clone; other rows omit it.

v_call	j_call	d_call	clone_size	cdr3_nt	cdr3_aa
TRBV4-1	TRBJ1-4	NA	many	TGCGCCAGCGGCTTAAAAGCAACTAATGAAAAACTGTTTTTT	CASGLKATNEKLFF
TRBV9	TRBJ2-7	TRBD2	NA	TGTGCCAGCAGCGTTAGCGGGGCCATCTCCTACGAGCAGTACTTC	CASSVSGAISYEQYF
TRBV9	TRBJ2-1	TRBD2	NA	TGTGCCAGCAGCGTAGGCGTCTTGGCGGGGGGTCCTCGGGATGAGCAGTTCTTC	CASSVGVLAGGPRDEQFF
TRBV2	TRBJ2-6	TRBD1	NA	TGTGCCAGCAGTGGACAGGGCCTCGGGGCCAACGTCCTGACTTTC	CASSGQGLGANVLTF
TRBV10-3	TRBJ2-7	NA	few	TGTGCCATCCAAGGGGACTCCTACGAGCAGTACTTC	CAIQGDSYEQYF
TRBV5-1	TRBJ2-3	NA	NA	TGCGCCAGCAAGGAAGGGAGTAGGACAGATACGCAGTATTTT	CASKEGSRTDTQYF
TRBV11-3	TRBJ2-4	NA	once	TGTGCCAGCAGCTTAGGTGGTCAGGGACTAGCCAAAAACATTCAGTACTTC	CASSLGGQGLAKNIQYF
TRBV5-4	TRBJ1-2	TRBD1	NA	TGTGCCAGCAGATCAGGGGGGTGGAGAGGAGGCTACACCTTC	CASRSGGWRGGYTF
TRBV12-3/TRBV12-4	TRBJ1-5	NA	NA	TGTGCCAGCAGCCTCCGGACTAGTCAGCCCCAGCATTTT	CASSLRTSQPQHF
TRBV6-5	TRBJ2-3	NA	NA	TGTGCCAGCAGTCCGGACTATACGCAGTATTTT	CASSPDYTQYF
TRBV4-1	TRBJ2-1	NA	NA	TGCGCCAGCAGCCAAGCCGACAGGCCTAATGAGCAGTTCTTC	CASSQADRPNEQFF
TRBV3-1/TRBV3-2	TRBJ2-4	NA	NA	TGTGCCAGCAGCCAAGCATCAGCCAAAAACATTCAGTACTTC	CASSQASAKNIQYF
TRBV5-6	TRBJ2-2	TRBD2	NA	TGTGCCAGCAGTTTCACTAGCGGGGGCGGGGAGCTGTTTTTT	CASSFTSGGGELFF
TRBV4-1	TRBJ2-5	NA	once	TGCGCCAGCAGCCATCAGGCCTCCCAAGAGACCCAGTACTTC	CASSHQASQETQYF
TRBV9	TRBJ2-1	NA	NA	TGTGCCAGCTCCATCTCATCCGGGGATGAGCAGTTCTTC	CASSISSGDEQFF
TRBV19	TRBJ2-7	TRBD2	NA	TGTGCCAGTAGTATCCGACGGGGGGGAACCTACGAGCAGTACTTC	CASSIRRGGTYEQYF